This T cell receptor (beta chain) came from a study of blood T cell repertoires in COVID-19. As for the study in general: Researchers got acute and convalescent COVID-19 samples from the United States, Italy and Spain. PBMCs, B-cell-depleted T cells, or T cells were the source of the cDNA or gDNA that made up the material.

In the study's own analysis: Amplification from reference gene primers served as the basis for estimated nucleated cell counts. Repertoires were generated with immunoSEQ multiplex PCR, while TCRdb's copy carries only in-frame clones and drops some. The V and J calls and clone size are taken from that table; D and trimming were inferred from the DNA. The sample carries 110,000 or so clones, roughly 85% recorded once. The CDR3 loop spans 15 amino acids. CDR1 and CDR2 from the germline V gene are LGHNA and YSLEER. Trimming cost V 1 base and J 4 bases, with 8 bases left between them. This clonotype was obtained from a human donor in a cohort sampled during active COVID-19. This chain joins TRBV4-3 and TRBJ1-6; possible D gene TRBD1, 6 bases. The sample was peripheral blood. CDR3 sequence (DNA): TGCGCCAGCAGCCAAGGACAGGTGTATAATTCACCCCTCCACTTT. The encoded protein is CASSQGQVYNSPLHF.